This T cell receptor (beta chain) appears in the sequencing data of a study of shared clonotypes between healthy human individuals. Produced via immunoSEQ multiplex PCR; TCRdb's table is partial and in-frame only. The data hold over a million clones, with nearly 99% observed a single time. This clonotype was obtained from a man aged 25-45 years in good health. Sequences were obtained from naive CD4+ T cells sorted from blood. Described subset: CD45RA+ positively selected.

CDR3 bases: TGTGCCAGCAGCGGTGAGGGTTCCTACAATGAGCAGTTCTTC. Protein sequence: CASSGEGSYNEQFF. The V and J genes are TRBV7-8 and TRBJ2-1, with D possibly being TRBD2 (5 bases). Trimming removed 5 bases at V and 1 base at J, with 9 bases between. The CDR3 is 14 amino acids. Germline lookup yields CDR1 SGHVS and CDR2 FQNEAQ.